These T cell receptor beta chains were read from a single sample in a study of T cell responses to AZD1222 COVID-19 vaccine. Generated by immunoSEQ multiplex PCR, the TCRdb table keeps only in-frame clones and is missing some. The sample has 120,000 or so clones, about 86% seen once. The source was peripheral blood, collected 28 days after the second AZD1222 dose. These receptors all stem from an adult who received the AZD1222 COVID-19 vaccine. The CDR3 runs from the conserved cysteine through the conserved F or W. Fields, in order: J gene, D gene, V gene, clone size, CDR3 DNA, CDR3 protein. The D gene is left open where the match is weak. The size field is filled for only some rows; it gives once, few, many or a size class.

TRBJ1-5 NA TRBV19 NA TGTGCCAGTAGTATAGGTCTGATCTCTTCGGCCCAGCATTTT CASSIGLISSAQHF
TRBJ1-5 NA TRBV5-8 NA TGTGCCAGCAGCTCCGGACAGACTTATAGCAATCAGCCCCAGCATTTT CASSSGQTYSNQPQHF
TRBJ1-1 NA TRBV4-1 NA TGCGCCAGCAGCCAAGATTCAGGGAGCGACACTGAAGCTTTCTTT CASSQDSGSDTEAFF
TRBJ2-3 TRBD2 TRBV6-5 NA TGTGCCAGCAGTTACTATAGCGGGGGTACGCAGTATTTT CASSYYSGGTQYF
TRBJ2-1 NA TRBV19 NA TGTGCCAGTAGTACTCGTCTAGGTCCCGCTTACAATGAGCAGTTCTTC CASSTRLGPAYNEQFF
TRBJ1-4 NA TRBV25-1 NA TGTGCCAGCAGTGAATTTTTGGGGATCGCCAATGAAAAACTGTTTTTT CASSEFLGIANEKLFF
TRBJ1-2 NA TRBV30 few TGTGCCTGGAGTCGAGGGAGAGATGGCTACACCTTC CAWSRGRDGYTF
TRBJ2-3 TRBD2 TRBV18 NA TGTGCCAGCTCACCACCGGGACTAGCGGGCACAGATACGCAGTATTTT CASSPPGLAGTDTQYF
TRBJ1-5 NA TRBV3-1/TRBV3-2 NA TGTGCCAGCAGCTGGTCGGGGGGTTTCCAGCCCCAGCATTTT CASSWSGGFQPQHF
TRBJ1-2 TRBD1 TRBV7-6 NA TGTGCCAGCAGCACCGGGACAGGCGCCCGGAGGGGCTACACCTTC CASSTGTGARRGYTF
TRBJ2-4 TRBD2 TRBV2 NA TGTGCCAGCGGGAGGGGAGGTGGGAACATTCAGTACTTC CASGRGGGNIQYF
TRBJ2-1 TRBD2 TRBV5-1 NA TGCGCCAGCAGCTACCCCGGGACTAGCGGGCTGGCTGAGCAGTTCTTC CASSYPGTSGLAEQFF
TRBJ2-5 NA TRBV3-1/TRBV3-2 once TGTGCCAGCACCTATGTAGGGAACCCCCAAGAGACCCAGTACTTC CASTYVGNPQETQYF
TRBJ2-7 NA TRBV27 few TGTGCCAGCAGGACGGGGGCCCACGAGCAGTACTTC CASRTGAHEQYF
TRBJ1-2 NA TRBV6-6 NA TGTGCCAGCAGTTACTCCGGGTATGGCTACACCTTC CASSYSGYGYTF
TRBJ1-2 NA TRBV2 NA TGTGCCAGCAAGCGGGAAGGGTTTAACTATGGCTACACCTTC CASKREGFNYGYTF
TRBJ1-3 TRBD1 TRBV9 NA TGTGCCAGCAGCCCGGGACAGGCCCCCTCTGGAAACACCATATATTTT CASSPGQAPSGNTIYF
TRBJ1-5 TRBD1 TRBV7-9 NA TGTGCCAGCAGCCGTGCGACAGGGAGCAATCAGCCCCAGCATTTT CASSRATGSNQPQHF
TRBJ2-2 NA TRBV7-2 NA TGTGCCAGCAGCTTAGAGAACACCGGGGAGCTGTTTTTT CASSLENTGELFF
TRBJ1-3 NA TRBV5-1 NA TGCGCCAGCAGCAGGGACTCTGGAAACACCATATATTTT CASSRDSGNTIYF
TRBJ1-5 NA TRBV6-4 NA TGTGCCAGCAGCGACGCCGGAGACGGCAATCAGCCCCAGCATTTT CASSDAGDGNQPQHF
TRBJ2-7 TRBD1 TRBV5-1 NA TGCGCCAGCAGCTTGGACAGGGGCGAGCAGTACTTC CASSLDRGEQYF
TRBJ2-3 NA TRBV3-1/TRBV3-2 once TGTGCCAGCAGCCAAGTCGTCACAGATACGCAGTATTTT CASSQVVTDTQYF
TRBJ2-5 NA TRBV28 NA TGTGCCAGCAGTACACGCCGGGGACACTTGCAAGAGACCCAGTACTTC CASSTRRGHLQETQYF
TRBJ2-7 NA TRBV4-2 NA TGTGCCAGCAGCCAAGGGGATGGTCCTAGCTCCTACGAGCAGTACTTC CASSQGDGPSSYEQYF
TRBJ2-1 TRBD1 TRBV10-3 NA TGTGCCATCAAAGGACAGGCCAACAATGAGCAGTTCTTC CAIKGQANNEQFF